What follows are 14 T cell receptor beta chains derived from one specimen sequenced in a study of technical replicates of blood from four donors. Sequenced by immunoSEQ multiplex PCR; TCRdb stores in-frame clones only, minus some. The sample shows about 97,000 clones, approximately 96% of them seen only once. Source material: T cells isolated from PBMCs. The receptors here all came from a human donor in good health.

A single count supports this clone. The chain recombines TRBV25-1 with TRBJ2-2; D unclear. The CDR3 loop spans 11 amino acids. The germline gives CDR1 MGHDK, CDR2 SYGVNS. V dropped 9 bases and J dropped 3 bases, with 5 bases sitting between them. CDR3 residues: CASSYTGELFF. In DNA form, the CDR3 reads TGTGCCAGTAGCTACACCGGGGAGCTGTTTTTT.

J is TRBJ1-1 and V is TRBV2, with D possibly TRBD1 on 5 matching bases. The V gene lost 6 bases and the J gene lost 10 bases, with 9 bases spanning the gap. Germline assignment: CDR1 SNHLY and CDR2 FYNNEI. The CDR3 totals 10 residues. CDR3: CASSAGRAFF. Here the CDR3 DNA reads TGTGCCAGCAGCGCGGGACGAGCTTTCTTT.

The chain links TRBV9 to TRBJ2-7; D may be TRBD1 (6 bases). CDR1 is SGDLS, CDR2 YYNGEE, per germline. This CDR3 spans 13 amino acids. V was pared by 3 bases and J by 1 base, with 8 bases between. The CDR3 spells CASSAGDSYEQYF. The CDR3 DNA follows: TGTGCCAGCAGCGCAGGGGATTCCTACGAGCAGTACTTC.

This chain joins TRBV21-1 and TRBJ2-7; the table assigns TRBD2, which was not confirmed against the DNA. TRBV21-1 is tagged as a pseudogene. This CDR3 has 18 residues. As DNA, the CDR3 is TGTGCCAGCAGCACCAACGATATTACTAGCGGATGTTGCTACGAGCAGTACTTC. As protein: CASSTNDITSGCCYEQYF.

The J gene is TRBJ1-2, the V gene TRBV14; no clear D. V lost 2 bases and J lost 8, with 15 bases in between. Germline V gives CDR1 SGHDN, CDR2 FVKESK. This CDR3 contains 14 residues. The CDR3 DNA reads TGTGCCAGCAGCCAACCGGACGGCACGGGAGGCTACACCTTC. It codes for CASSQPDGTGGYTF.

The CDR3 here is CASSGTDRPGANVLTF. The CDR3 DNA is TGCGCCAGCAGTGGGACAGACCGGCCTGGGGCCAACGTCCTGACTTTC. The chain is built from TRBV10-1 and TRBJ2-6, with a weak D call TRBD1 (6 bases). The CDR3 length is 16 residues. Trimming removed 4 bases from V and 2 bases from J, with 12 bases in between. The germline V gene has CDR1 WNHNN and CDR2 SYGVQD (reference sequence).

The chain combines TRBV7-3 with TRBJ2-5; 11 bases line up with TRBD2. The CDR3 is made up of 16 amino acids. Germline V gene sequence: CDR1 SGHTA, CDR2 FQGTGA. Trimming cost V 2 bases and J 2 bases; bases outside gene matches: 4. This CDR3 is CASSLGLAGGQETQYF. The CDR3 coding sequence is TGTGCCAGCAGCTTAGGCCTAGCGGGAGGTCAAGAGACCCAGTACTTC. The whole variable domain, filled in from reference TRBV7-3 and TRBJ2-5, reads GAGVSQTPSNKVTEKGKYVELRCDPISGHTALYWYRQSLGQGPEFLIYFQGTGAADDSGLPNDRFFAVRPEGSVSTLKIQRTERGDSAVYLCASSLGLAGGQETQYFGPGTRLLVL.

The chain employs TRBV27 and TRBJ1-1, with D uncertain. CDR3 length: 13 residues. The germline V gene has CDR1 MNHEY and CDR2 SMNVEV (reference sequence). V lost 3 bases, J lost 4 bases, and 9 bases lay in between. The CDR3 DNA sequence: TGTGCCAGCAGTTTTATTCTAGGCACTGAAGCTTTCTTT. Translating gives CASSFILGTEAFF.

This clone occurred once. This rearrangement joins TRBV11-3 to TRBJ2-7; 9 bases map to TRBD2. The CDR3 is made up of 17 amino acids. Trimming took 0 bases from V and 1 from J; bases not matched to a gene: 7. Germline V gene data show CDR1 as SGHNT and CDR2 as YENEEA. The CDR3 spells CASSLDAWREGSYEQYF. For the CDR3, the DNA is TGTGCCAGCAGCTTAGATGCCTGGCGGGAGGGTTCCTACGAGCAGTACTTC. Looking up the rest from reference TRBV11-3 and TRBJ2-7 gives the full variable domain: EAGVVQSPRYKIIEKKQPVAFWCNPISGHNTLYWYLQNLGQGPELLIRYENEEAVDDSQLPKDRFSAERLKGVDSTLKIQPAELGDSAVYLCASSLDAWREGSYEQYFGPGTRLTVT.

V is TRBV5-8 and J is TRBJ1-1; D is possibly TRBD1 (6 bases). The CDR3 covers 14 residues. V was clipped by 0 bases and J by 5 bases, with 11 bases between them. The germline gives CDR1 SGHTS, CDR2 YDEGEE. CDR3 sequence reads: CASSLGTGRTEAFF. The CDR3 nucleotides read TGTGCCAGCAGCTTGGGTACAGGGCGAACTGAAGCTTTCTTT. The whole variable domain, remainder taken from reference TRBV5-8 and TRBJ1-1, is EAGVTQSPTHLIKTRGQQATLRCSPISGHTSVYWYQQALGLGLQFLLWYDEGEERNRGNFPPRFSGRQFPNYSSELNVNALELEDSALYLCASSLGTGRTEAFFGQGTRLTVV.

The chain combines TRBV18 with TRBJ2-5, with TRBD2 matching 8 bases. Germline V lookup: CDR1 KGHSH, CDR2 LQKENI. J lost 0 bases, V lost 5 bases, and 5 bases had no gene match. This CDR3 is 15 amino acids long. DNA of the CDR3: TGTGCCAGCTCATCGGGGGGGCGGTACCAAGAGACCCAGTACTTC. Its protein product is CASSSGGRYQETQYF.

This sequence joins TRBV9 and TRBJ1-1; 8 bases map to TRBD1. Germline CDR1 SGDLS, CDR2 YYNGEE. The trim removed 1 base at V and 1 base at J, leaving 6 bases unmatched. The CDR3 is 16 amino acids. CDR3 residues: CASSVTQGAGNTEAFF. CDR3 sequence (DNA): TGTGCCAGCAGCGTAACTCAGGGGGCTGGGAACACTGAAGCTTTCTTT. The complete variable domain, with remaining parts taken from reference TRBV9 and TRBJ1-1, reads DSGVTQTPKHLITATGQRVTLRCSPRSGDLSVYWYQQSLDQGLQFLIQYYNGEERAKGNILERFSAQQFPDLHSELNLSSLELGDSALYFCASSVTQGAGNTEAFFGQGTRLTVV.

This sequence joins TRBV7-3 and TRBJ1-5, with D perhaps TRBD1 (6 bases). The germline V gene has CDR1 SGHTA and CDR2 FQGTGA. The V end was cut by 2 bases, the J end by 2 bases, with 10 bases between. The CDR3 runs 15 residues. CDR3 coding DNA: TGTGCCAGCAGCTTAGACAGGAGTGGCAATCAGCCCCAGCATTTT. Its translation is CASSLDRSGNQPQHF. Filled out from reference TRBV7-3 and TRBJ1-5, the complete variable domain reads GAGVSQTPSNKVTEKGKYVELRCDPISGHTALYWYRQSLGQGPEFLIYFQGTGAADDSGLPNDRFFAVRPEGSVSTLKIQRTERGDSAVYLCASSLDRSGNQPQHFGDGTRLSIL.

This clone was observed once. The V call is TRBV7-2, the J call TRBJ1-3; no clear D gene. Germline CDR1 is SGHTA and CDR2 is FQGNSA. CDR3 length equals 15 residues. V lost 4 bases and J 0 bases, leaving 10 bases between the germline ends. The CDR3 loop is CASSSRDPSGNTIYF. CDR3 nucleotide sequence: TGTGCCAGCAGCTCCCGGGATCCCTCTGGAAACACCATATATTTT.